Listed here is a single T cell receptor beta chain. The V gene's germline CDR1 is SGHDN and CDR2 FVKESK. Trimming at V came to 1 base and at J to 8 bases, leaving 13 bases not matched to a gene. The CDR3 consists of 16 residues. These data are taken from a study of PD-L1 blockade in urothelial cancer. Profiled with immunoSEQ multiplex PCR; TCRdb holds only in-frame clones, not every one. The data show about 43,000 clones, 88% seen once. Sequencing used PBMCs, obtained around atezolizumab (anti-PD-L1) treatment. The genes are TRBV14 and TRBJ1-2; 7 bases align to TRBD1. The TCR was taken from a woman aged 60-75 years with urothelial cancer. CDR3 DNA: TGTGCCAGCAGCCAAGGTGCGAGCAGGACAGGAAAAGGCTACACCTTC. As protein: CASSQGASRTGKGYTF.